This is a list of T cell receptor beta chains from one sample in a study of T cell responses to AZD1222 COVID-19 vaccine. Here immunoSEQ multiplex PCR was the method, and the copy in TCRdb shows in-frame clones only, minus some. The sample consists of over 45,000 clones, 70% to 90% of them appearing once. The material sequenced was peripheral blood, taken on day 0 of AZD1222 vaccination. Source of these receptors: an adult in good health. Each CDR3 is given with its conserved first and last residue. D genes are given only for firm matches. Rows may omit the clone size; those that give it use once, few, many or a size class.

NA,TRBJ1-1,NA,TRBV18,TGTGCCAGCTCCGGGTCAGCCCCTGAAGCTTTCTTT,CASSGSAPEAFF
NA,TRBJ2-5,NA,TRBV7-2,TGTGCCAGCAGCCCCTCGACGGAGACCCAGTACTTC,CASSPSTETQYF
TRBD1,TRBJ1-5,NA,TRBV2,TGTGCCAGCAAGGGGGACAGGGTCCCTCCAGGGCCCCAGCATTTT,CASKGDRVPPGPQHF
TRBD1,TRBJ2-5,NA,TRBV30,TGTGCCTGGAGAAGGACAGGGTCCCAAGAGACCCAGTACTTC,CAWRRTGSQETQYF
NA,TRBJ1-4,NA,TRBV28,TGTGCCAGCAGTTTAGTTTTCTCCGGGGAGGGAAAACTGTTTTTT,CASSLVFSGEGKLFF
NA,TRBJ1-2,NA,TRBV28,TGTGCCAGCAGTTCCCCCGTAGGGTGGTATGGCTACACCTTC,CASSSPVGWYGYTF
NA,TRBJ2-1,NA,TRBV3-1/TRBV3-2,TGTGCCAGCAGCCAAGGCTCCGATGAGCAGTTCTTC,CASSQGSDEQFF
NA,TRBJ2-7,NA,TRBV5-8,TGTGCCAGCAGCCCCGGAGGAGGGACCTACGAGCAGTACTTC,CASSPGGGTYEQYF
NA,TRBJ2-1,NA,TRBV30,TGTGCCGCCAGCGCGGGCTACGAGGGGAATGAGCAGTTCTTC,CAASAGYEGNEQFF
NA,TRBJ1-3,NA,TRBV18,TGTGCCAGCTCAGCTCAAAACCAGGGCTCTGGAAACACCATATATTTT,CASSAQNQGSGNTIYF
NA,TRBJ2-2,NA,TRBV29-1,TGCAGCGTTGAAGTGGGCGGGGCTCCGGACACCGGGGAGCTGTTTTTT,CSVEVGGAPDTGELFF
NA,TRBJ2-7,NA,TRBV4-2,TGTGCCAGCAGCCAAGATACGGGGGCAGTCTCCTACGAGCAGTACTTC,CASSQDTGAVSYEQYF
NA,TRBJ1-1,NA,TRBV18,TGTGCCAGCTCACCACCGGGGGCAGGGATGGAGATGACTGAAGCTTTCTTT,CASSPPGAGMEMTEAFF
TRBD2,TRBJ2-5,once,TRBV28,TGTGCCAGCAGTTTTGAGGGACTAGCGGGCCAAGAGACCCAGTACTTC,CASSFEGLAGQETQYF
TRBD2,TRBJ2-7,NA,TRBV19,TGTGCCAGTAGTAAGGGAGGGACTAGCGGGAGAAGAATTGGTTACGAGCAGTACTTC,CASSKGGTSGRRIGYEQYF
TRBD1,TRBJ1-5,NA,TRBV4-2,TGTGCCAGCAGCCCACCGGGACAGGGAAGTCAGCCCCAGCATTTT,CASSPPGQGSQPQHF
NA,TRBJ1-2,NA,TRBV2,TGTGCCAGCCATCAGGGGAAGGGAGGTGGCTACACCTTC,CASHQGKGGGYTF
NA,TRBJ1-2,NA,TRBV4-2,TGTGCCAGCAGCCAAGAAATGGCTAACTATGGCTACACCTTC,CASSQEMANYGYTF
NA,TRBJ1-6,NA,TRBV28,TGTGCCAGCAGTTTATATCAGGGGCGTGGGCGTTCACCCCTCCACTTT,CASSLYQGRGRSPLHF
TRBD2,TRBJ2-5,NA,TRBV4-3,TGCGCCAGCAGCCAAGAAGCGCTAGCGGGAGGAGGGGAGACCCAGTACTTC,CASSQEALAGGGETQYF
TRBD2,TRBJ2-1,NA,TRBV5-1,TGCGCCAGCAGCTTCGGACCCAACCTAGCGGGCCACTACAATGAGCAGTTCTTC,CASSFGPNLAGHYNEQFF
NA,TRBJ2-5,NA,TRBV10-1,TGCGCCAGCCTGGTACAAGAGACCCAGTACTTC,CASLVQETQYF
NA,TRBJ2-5,once,TRBV19,TGTGCCAGTAGTTTGTCGGGAGTTGGGGAGACCCAGTACTTC,CASSLSGVGETQYF
TRBD2,TRBJ2-7,NA,TRBV6-5,TGTGCCAGCAGTTATTCAGCGGGAGGCGACTACGAGCAGTACTTC,CASSYSAGGDYEQYF
NA,TRBJ1-2,NA,TRBV5-1,TGCGCCAGCAGCTTGGCCTATAGTGGGTTTGGCTACACCTTC,CASSLAYSGFGYTF
TRBD1,TRBJ2-7,NA,TRBV5-1,TGCGCCAGCAGCTTGGGGGGACAGGGGTCCTACGAGCAGTACTTC,CASSLGGQGSYEQYF
TRBD2,TRBJ2-1,NA,TRBV3-1/TRBV3-2,TGTGCCAGCAGTCAGACTAGCGGGATTGACAATGAGCAGTTCTTC,CASSQTSGIDNEQFF
NA,TRBJ1-6,NA,TRBV6-2/TRBV6-3,TGTGCCAGCAGTTACTCAGGGAATTCACCCCTCCACTTT,CASSYSGNSPLHF
NA,TRBJ1-1,NA,TRBV10-3,TGTGCCATCAGTGAGTCGAGTTACACTGAAGCTTTCTTT,CAISESSYTEAFF
TRBD1,TRBJ1-4,NA,TRBV5-8,TGTGCCAGCAGCTTGGCCAGGGGGACAACCGACGAAAAACTGTTTTTT,CASSLARGTTDEKLFF
TRBD1,TRBJ2-2,NA,TRBV5-1,TGCGCCAGCAGTGATGATCCGGGACAGGCGAACACCGGGGAGCTGTTTTTT,CASSDDPGQANTGELFF
NA,TRBJ2-3,NA,TRBV4-1,TGCGCCAGCAGCCAGTCGAGCGGGCGTAGCACAGATACGCAGTATTTT,CASSQSSGRSTDTQYF
TRBD1,TRBJ1-5,NA,TRBV30,TGTGCCTGGAGTCAGGACAGGGAGACTCTTAGCAATCAGCCCCAGCATTTT,CAWSQDRETLSNQPQHF
TRBD2,TRBJ2-3,NA,TRBV5-6,TGTGCCAGCAGTCGGGGACTAGGCACAGATACGCAGTATTTT,CASSRGLGTDTQYF
TRBD1,TRBJ1-2,NA,TRBV7-3,TGTGCCAGCAGCTTAAATCAGGGGGCAGGTTACACCTTC,CASSLNQGAGYTF
TRBD1,TRBJ1-4,NA,TRBV28,TGTGCCAGCAGTTTGGGACAGGGCTATCGTGAAAAACTGTTTTTT,CASSLGQGYREKLFF
NA,TRBJ2-5,NA,TRBV3-1/TRBV3-2,TGTGCCAGCAGCCAGCGCTTAGAGCGAGCTCAAGAGACCCAGTACTTC,CASSQRLERAQETQYF
TRBD2,TRBJ2-3,NA,TRBV7-2,TGTGCCAGCAGCTTAGCCGGGACTAGCGGGAGTAGGACAGATACGCAGTATTTT,CASSLAGTSGSRTDTQYF
TRBD1,TRBJ1-5,NA,TRBV28,TGTGCCAGCACCTCTAGACAGGGGGAGGCTCAGCCCCAGCATTTT,CASTSRQGEAQPQHF
NA,TRBJ1-2,NA,TRBV6-6,TGTGCCAGCAGCCGCCGGGACGGATACGGCTACACCTTC,CASSRRDGYGYTF
TRBD2,TRBJ2-1,NA,TRBV2,TGTGCCAGCAGTGAATTTGGGGGAGGGCCTCTTGAGCAGTTCTTC,CASSEFGGGPLEQFF
NA,TRBJ2-7,NA,TRBV5-3,TGTGCCAGAAACTGGGAGCAGTACTTC,CARNWEQYF
NA,TRBJ2-5,many,TRBV20-1,TGCAGTGCTAGTCAGGGGCCAGAGACCCAGTACTTC,CSASQGPETQYF
NA,TRBJ1-2,once,TRBV6-5,TGTGCCAGCAGCCTAATATACGGGACGACCTATGGCTACACCTTC,CASSLIYGTTYGYTF
NA,TRBJ2-2,NA,TRBV18,TGTGCCAGCTCACCAGAACCACCAGGGGAGCTGTTTTTT,CASSPEPPGELFF
TRBD1,TRBJ1-1,NA,TRBV12-3/TRBV12-4,TGTGCCAGCAGTCCCCAACAGGGGGCTGAAGCTTTCTTT,CASSPQQGAEAFF
NA,TRBJ1-1,NA,TRBV29-1,TGCAGCGTCACCAAAGGGCTGGGTCACACTGAAGCTTTCTTT,CSVTKGLGHTEAFF
NA,TRBJ1-2,NA,TRBV9,TGTGCCAGCAGCGGGCGACAGTCGCCATATGGCTACACCTTC,CASSGRQSPYGYTF
NA,TRBJ1-2,NA,TRBV19,TGTGCCAGTAGTATAGGTCAGGGGTACTATGGCTACACCTTC,CASSIGQGYYGYTF
NA,TRBJ2-2,NA,TRBV18,TGTGCCAGCTCACCGTCCCGCCGCGAGACCGGGGAGCTGTTTTTT,CASSPSRRETGELFF
NA,TRBJ2-2,NA,TRBV5-5,TGTGCCAGCAGCTTGGGACAATGGAACACCGGGGAGCTGTTTTTT,CASSLGQWNTGELFF
TRBD2,TRBJ2-5,NA,TRBV6-5,TGTGCCAGCAGAGACGTAGGGAGGGTGGAGACCCAGTACTTC,CASRDVGRVETQYF
NA,TRBJ2-7,NA,TRBV6-5,TGTGCCAGTAAAGAGGGTGCATACTACGAGCAGTACTTC,CASKEGAYYEQYF
TRBD1,TRBJ1-5,NA,TRBV4-1,TGCGCCAGCAGCCCTTCAGGGGGCGCGAGTGATGGCAATCAGCCCCAGCATTTT,CASSPSGGASDGNQPQHF
TRBD1,TRBJ2-7,NA,TRBV6-5,TGTGCCAGCAGTTACTCAACAGGGGAAGCTAGCTACGAGCAGTACTTC,CASSYSTGEASYEQYF
NA,TRBJ1-5,NA,TRBV9,TGTGCCAGCAGCGTAGATGGGGTGATCAATCAGCCCCAGCATTTT,CASSVDGVINQPQHF
TRBD1,TRBJ2-7,NA,TRBV7-8,TGTGCCAGCAGCTTAGAGGGACAGCGTAGGATGTACTTC,CASSLEGQRRMYF
NA,TRBJ2-5,NA,TRBV4-1,TGCGCCAGCAGCATGACTAGGACACAAGAGACCCAGTACTTC,CASSMTRTQETQYF
NA,TRBJ1-2,NA,TRBV20-1,TGCAGTGCTAGTGGGGGAGGGGTCTTGGTGTATGGCTACACCTTC,CSASGGGVLVYGYTF